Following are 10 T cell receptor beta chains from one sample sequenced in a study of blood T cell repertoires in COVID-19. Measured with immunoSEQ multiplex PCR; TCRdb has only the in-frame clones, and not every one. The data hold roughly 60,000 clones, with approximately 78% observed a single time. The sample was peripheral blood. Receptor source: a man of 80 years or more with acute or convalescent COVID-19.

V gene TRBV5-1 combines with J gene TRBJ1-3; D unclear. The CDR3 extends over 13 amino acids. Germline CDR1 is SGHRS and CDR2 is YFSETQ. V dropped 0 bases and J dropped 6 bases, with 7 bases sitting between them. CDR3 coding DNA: TGCGCCAGCAGCTTGGTTCCAGAAAACACCATATATTTT. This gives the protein CASSLVPENTIYF.

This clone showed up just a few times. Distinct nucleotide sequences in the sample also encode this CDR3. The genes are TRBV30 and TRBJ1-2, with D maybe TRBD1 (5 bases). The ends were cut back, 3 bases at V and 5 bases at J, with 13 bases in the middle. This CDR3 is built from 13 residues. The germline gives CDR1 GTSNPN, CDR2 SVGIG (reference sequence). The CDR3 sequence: CAWSRDRPYGYTF. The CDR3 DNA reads TGTGCCTGGAGCCGCGACAGACCTTATGGCTACACCTTC.

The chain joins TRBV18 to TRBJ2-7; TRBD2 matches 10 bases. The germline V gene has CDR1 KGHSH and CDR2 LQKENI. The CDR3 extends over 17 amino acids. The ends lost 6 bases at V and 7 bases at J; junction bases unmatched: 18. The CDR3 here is CASSRLRGAGGTWEQYF. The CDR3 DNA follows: TGTGCCAGCTCCCGTCTCCGGGGAGCGGGGGGGACGTGGGAGCAGTACTTC. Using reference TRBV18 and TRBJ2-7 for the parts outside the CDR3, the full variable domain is NAGVMQNPRHLVRRRGQEARLRCSPMKGHSHVYWYRQLPEEGLKFMVYLQKENIIDESGMPKERFSAEFPKEGPSILRIQQVVRGDSAAYFCASSRLRGAGGTWEQYFGPGTRLTVT.

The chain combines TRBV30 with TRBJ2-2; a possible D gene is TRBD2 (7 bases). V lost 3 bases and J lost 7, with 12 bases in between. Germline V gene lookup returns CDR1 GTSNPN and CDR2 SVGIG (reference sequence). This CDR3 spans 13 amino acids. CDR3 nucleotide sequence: TGTGCCTGGAGCGGGGGAGGGGGCGGGGAGCTGTTTTTT. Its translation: CAWSGGGGGELFF.

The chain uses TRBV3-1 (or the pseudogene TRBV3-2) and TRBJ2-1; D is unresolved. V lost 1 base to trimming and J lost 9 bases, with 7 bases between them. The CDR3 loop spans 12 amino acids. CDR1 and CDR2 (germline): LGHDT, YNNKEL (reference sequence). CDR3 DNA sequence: TGTGCCAGCAGCCAAGGAGAGCTTGAGCAGTTCTTC. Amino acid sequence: CASSQGELEQFF.

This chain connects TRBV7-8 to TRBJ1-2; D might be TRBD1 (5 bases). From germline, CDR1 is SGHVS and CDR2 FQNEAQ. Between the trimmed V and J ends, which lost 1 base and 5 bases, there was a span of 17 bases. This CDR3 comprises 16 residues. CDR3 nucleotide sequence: TGTGCCAGCAGCTTAGAACTGAGGGGAGGAGGGTATGGCTACACCTTC. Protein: CASSLELRGGGYGYTF.

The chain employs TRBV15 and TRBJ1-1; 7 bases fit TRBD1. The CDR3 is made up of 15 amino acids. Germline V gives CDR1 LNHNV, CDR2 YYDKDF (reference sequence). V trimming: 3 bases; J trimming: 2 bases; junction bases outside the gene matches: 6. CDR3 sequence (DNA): TGTGCCACCAGCAGGTCCGGGACAGCTAACACTGAAGCTTTCTTT. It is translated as CATSRSGTANTEAFF.

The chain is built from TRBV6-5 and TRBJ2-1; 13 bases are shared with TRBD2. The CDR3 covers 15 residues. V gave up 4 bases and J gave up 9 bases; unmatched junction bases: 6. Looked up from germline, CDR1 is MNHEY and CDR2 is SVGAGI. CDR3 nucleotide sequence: TGTGCCAGCAGTTTGACTAGCGGGGGGTTTATTGAGCAGTTCTTC. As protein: CASSLTSGGFIEQFF.

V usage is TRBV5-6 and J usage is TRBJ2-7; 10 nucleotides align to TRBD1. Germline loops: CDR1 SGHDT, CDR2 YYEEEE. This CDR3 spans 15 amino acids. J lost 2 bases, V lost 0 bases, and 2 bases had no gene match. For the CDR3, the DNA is TGTGCCAGCAGCTTGGTGGGGACAGGGGCCTACGAGCAGTACTTC. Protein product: CASSLVGTGAYEQYF.

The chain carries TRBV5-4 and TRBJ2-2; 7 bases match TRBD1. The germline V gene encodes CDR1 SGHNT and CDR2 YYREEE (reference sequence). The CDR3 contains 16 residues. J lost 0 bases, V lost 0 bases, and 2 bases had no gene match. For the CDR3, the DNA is TGTGCCAGCAGCTTGGGACAGGGAACGAACACCGGGGAGCTGTTTTTT. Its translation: CASSLGQGTNTGELFF.